The 19 T cell receptor beta chains in this list originate from one sample, sequenced in a study of blood T cell repertoires in COVID-19 (dated by TCRdb to 2018 to 2020). The library came from the immunoSEQ multiplex PCR assay. This immuneACCESS table, as held by TCRdb, lists in-frame sequences with V and J called but not all clones. Of the missing ones, under half trace to an unresolved V gene in checked studies; the others have no known cause. The sample profile shows approximately 240,000 clones; 70% to 85% of them were found once. The ten largest clones add up to roughly 4.9% of the sample. Sequencing was carried out using peripheral blood. The receptors shown here come from a woman at least 80 years old with active or convalescent COVID-19.

CDR3 sequence reads: CASSPGGRDTQYF. The CDR3, as DNA: TGTGCCAGCAGCCCCGGGGGGAGAGATACGCAGTATTTT. The rearrangement links TRBV27 to TRBJ2-3; 7 bases fit TRBD2. CDR1 is MNHEY, CDR2 SMNVEV, per germline (reference sequence). CDR3 length: 13 residues. The V and J ends lost 6 bases and 5 bases, in that order; junction bases with no gene match: 5.

This rearrangement joins TRBV5-4 to TRBJ2-3; TRBD2 matches at 7 bases. The CDR3 has 14 residues. The germline V gene encodes CDR1 SGHNT and CDR2 YYREEE (reference sequence). With 0 bases clipped from V and 5 bases from J, the junction kept 3 bases outside the gene matches. DNA for the CDR3: TGTGCCAGCAGCTTGGCCGGGGAGGGAGATACGCAGTATTTT. Translated, it gives CASSLAGEGDTQYF.

The CDR3 nucleotides are TGCGCCAGCAGCCAAGGGGCTACTAGCGGGGTTCGCTCCTACGAGCAGTACTTC. It codes for CASSQGATSGVRSYEQYF. The V gene is TRBV4-1, the J gene TRBJ2-7, with 10 bases matching TRBD2. V lost 1 base and J lost 0; bases outside the gene matches: 9. Germline CDR1 is MGHRA and CDR2 is YSYEKL. CDR3 length equals 18 residues.

This clone showed up just once. J is TRBJ1-1 and V is TRBV11-2; 8 positions agree with TRBD1. Germline V CDR1 and CDR2: SGHAT, FQNNGV. V trimming: 5 bases; J trimming: 4 bases; junction bases outside the gene matches: 3. The CDR3 covers 13 residues. This chain's CDR3 is CASSPDRVTEAFF. The CDR3 DNA sequence: TGTGCCAGCAGCCCGGACAGGGTCACTGAAGCTTTCTTT.

The chain couples TRBV6-5 to TRBJ1-2; 7 bases agree with TRBD1. Germline V lookup: CDR1 MNHEY, CDR2 SVGAGI. The junction had 8 bases not matched to a gene; V was cut back by 5 bases and J by 2 bases. The CDR3 length is 15 residues. Here the CDR3 reads CASSLPDRSNYGYTF. DNA of the CDR3: TGTGCCAGCAGTCTGCCGGACAGGAGCAACTATGGCTACACCTTC.

The chain combines TRBV29-1 with TRBJ2-7, with TRBD1 as a possible D gene (5 bases). V gave up 0 bases and J gave up 12 bases, with 15 bases separating them. Per the germline V gene, CDR1 is SQVTM and CDR2 is ANQGSEA. This CDR3 spans 12 amino acids. This CDR3 is CSVEDGAGWRYF. CDR3 DNA sequence: TGCAGCGTTGAAGATGGGGCAGGATGGCGGTACTTC.

This CDR3 reads CASRMTSLETQYF. Written as DNA, the CDR3 is TGTGCCAGCAGAATGACTAGCCTGGAGACCCAGTACTTC. The chain employs TRBV12-3 or TRBV12-4 and TRBJ2-5, with 7 nucleotides matching TRBD2. V trimming: 6 bases; J trimming: 5 bases; junction bases outside the gene matches: 6. This CDR3 has 13 residues.

The CDR3 nucleotides are TGTGCCAGCAGCTCCGGACAGGGGGGCTACACCTTC. This gives the protein CASSSGQGGYTF. The rearrangement joins TRBV28 to TRBJ1-2; 9 bases fit TRBD1. V lost 6 bases to trimming and J lost 8 bases; unmatched junction nucleotides: 4. CDR3 length equals 12 residues. Germline assignment: CDR1 MDHEN and CDR2 SYDVKM.

This chain uses TRBV28 with TRBJ1-2; 9 nucleotides line up with TRBD1. The germline CDR1 and CDR2 sequences are MDHEN and SYDVKM. The CDR3 spans 14 residues. Trimming cost V 2 bases and J 8 bases; bases outside gene matches: 6. CDR3 DNA: TGTGCCAGCAGTTTAGGGGACAGGGTAAAGGGCTACACCTTC. This gives the protein CASSLGDRVKGYTF.

The rearrangement links TRBV3-1 (or the pseudogene TRBV3-2) to TRBJ2-2; possible D gene TRBD1, 6 bases. CDR1 LGHDT and CDR2 YNNKEL come from the germline V gene (reference sequence). The CDR3 length is 12 residues. Trimming stripped 6 bases from V and 6 bases from J, with 8 bases between. DNA of the CDR3: TGTGCCAGCAGACAGGGTTCCGGGGAGCTGTTTTTT. Amino acids: CASRQGSGELFF.

The rearrangement uses TRBV4-1 and TRBJ1-1, with a possible D match to TRBD1 (5 bases). Germline V gene lookup returns CDR1 MGHRA and CDR2 YSYEKL. The CDR3 is 15 residues long. The V end was cut by 4 bases, the J end by 0 bases, with 12 bases between. CDR3 sequence (DNA): TGCGCCAGCAGCCGAACAGGCACCATGAACACTGAAGCTTTCTTT. This translates into CASSRTGTMNTEAFF.

This chain connects TRBV18 to TRBJ2-1, with D maybe TRBD2 (5 bases). CDR1 and CDR2 from the germline V gene are KGHSH and LQKENI. This CDR3 has 14 residues. The V end was cut by 3 bases, the J end by 7 bases, with 13 bases between. DNA of the CDR3: TGTGCCAGCTCACCGGGCGGCAGACTAAATGAGCAGTTCTTC. It yields the protein CASSPGGRLNEQFF.

V usage is TRBV3-1 (or the pseudogene TRBV3-2) and J usage is TRBJ2-3, with 8 bases matching TRBD2. The germline gives CDR1 LGHDT, CDR2 YNNKEL (reference sequence). The V and J ends lost 0 bases and 5 bases, in that order; junction bases with no gene match: 4. The CDR3 totals 15 residues. CDR3 DNA sequence: TGTGCCAGCAGCCAAGATGGGACTAGGATAGATACGCAGTATTTT. It is translated as CASSQDGTRIDTQYF.

This chain joins TRBV2 and TRBJ1-1; D unclear. The CDR3 covers 13 residues. Germline V lookup: CDR1 SNHLY, CDR2 FYNNEI. Between the trimmed V and J ends, which lost 5 bases and 1 base, there was a span of 8 bases. CDR3 sequence: CASSPQWNTEAFF. The CDR3 DNA sequence: TGTGCCAGCAGTCCCCAGTGGAACACTGAAGCTTTCTTT.

This clone has only one observation. V is TRBV18 and J is TRBJ1-2; D unresolved. Germline V gene sequence: CDR1 KGHSH, CDR2 LQKENI. This CDR3 contains 15 residues. The ends were cut back, 6 bases at V and 4 bases at J, with 18 bases in the middle. The CDR3 nucleotides are TGTGCCAGCTCCCCTTCTGTGGCCCTCTCCTATGGCTACACCTTC. Protein: CASSPSVALSYGYTF.

This chain connects TRBV6-1 to TRBJ1-1; no clear D gene. V lost 0 bases to trimming and J lost 8 bases, with 10 bases between them. Germline CDR1 reads MNHNS; CDR2 reads SASEGT. CDR3 size: 13 residues. The CDR3 bases are TGTGCCAGCAGTGAAGCAAGAGGGCAGGAAGCTTTCTTT. Translation gives CASSEARGQEAFF.

The chain uses TRBV28 and TRBJ1-2; 7 positions match TRBD1. The V gene's germline CDR1 is MDHEN and CDR2 SYDVKM. V trimming: 1 base; J trimming: 5 bases; junction bases outside the gene matches: 4. The CDR3 sequence is 14 residues long. The CDR3, as DNA: TGTGCCAGCAGTTTATACGACAGGGCGTATGGCTACACCTTC. The encoded protein is CASSLYDRAYGYTF.

The V call is TRBV5-5, the J call TRBJ1-1, with TRBD1 as a possible D gene (6 bases). The V end was cut by 2 bases, the J end by 1 base, with 15 bases between. Germline V lookup: CDR1 SGHKS, CDR2 YYEKEE (reference sequence). This CDR3 is 16 amino acids long. The CDR3 protein is CASSLTPRTENTEAFF. The CDR3 DNA follows: TGTGCCAGCAGCTTAACCCCCAGGACAGAGAACACTGAAGCTTTCTTT.

This chain uses TRBV7-6 with TRBJ2-1, with D possibly being TRBD2 (5 bases). The CDR3 spans 15 residues. V lost 1 base and J 1 base, leaving 8 bases between the germline ends. Looked up from germline, CDR1 is SGHVS and CDR2 is FNYEAQ. This chain's CDR3 is CASSLERSSYNEQFF. CDR3 nucleotide sequence: TGTGCCAGCAGCTTAGAGCGGAGTTCCTACAATGAGCAGTTCTTC.